The 16 T cell receptor beta chains presented below share a single source sample, sequenced in a study of T cells in Graves' hyperthyroidism and ophthalmopathy. What was amplified from RNA transcripts were TCR beta CDR3 regions. During a first-round RT-PCR of the TCR CDR3, the HTBI primer set was used. TCRdb used MiXCR to reprocess the multiplex PCR reads, holding one entry per CDR3 protein. The data contain hundreds of thousands of distinct CDR3 sequences, more than 20% of them singletons. The sample taken for sequencing was blood. The receptors stem from a man aged 25 to 40 with Graves' ophthalmopathy.

The sample holds a few counts of this clonotype. The chain uses TRBV27 and TRBJ1-1, with D uncertain. The V gene lost 3 bases and the J gene lost 1 base, with 12 bases spanning the gap. The germline V gene encodes CDR1 MNHEY and CDR2 SMNVEV (reference sequence). This CDR3 comprises 15 residues. The CDR3 DNA follows: TGTGCCAGCAGTTTCTCGGGGAACACGAACACTGAAGCTTTCTTT. Its protein is CASSFSGNTNTEAFF.

This clonotype was counted between two and nine times. This sequence joins TRBV20-1 and TRBJ2-4, with D tentatively TRBD1 (6 bases). V dropped 6 bases and J dropped 2 bases, with 17 bases sitting between them. CDR3 length equals 15 residues. From germline, CDR1 is DFQATT and CDR2 SNEGSKA (reference sequence). Written as DNA, the CDR3 is TGCAGTGCCTCACGTGGGGGCGGCTCCAAAAACATTCAGTACTTC. Its translation is CSASRGGGSKNIQYF.

This clonotype was counted many times. The chain employs TRBV30 and TRBJ1-6, with D uncertain. Per the germline V gene, CDR1 is GTSNPN and CDR2 is SVGIG (reference sequence). The CDR3 contains 16 residues. With 2 bases removed from V and 7 bases from J, the gap between germline ends came to 18 bases. CDR3 region: CAWSRPSDARNSPLHF. The CDR3 DNA reads as TGTGCCTGGAGTCGACCTTCCGACGCACGGAATTCACCCCTCCACTTT.

This clonotype was seen a handful of times. The chain has TRBV9 and TRBJ1-1; D might be TRBD1 (5 bases). CDR1 is SGDLS and CDR2 is YYNGEE in the germline V gene. This CDR3 region has 16 residues. The ends were cut back, 0 bases at V and 0 bases at J, with 12 bases in the middle. The CDR3 region has the DNA TGTGCCAGCAGCGTAGGGGCAGGGAATATGAACACTGAAGCTTTCTTT. This encodes CASSVGAGNMNTEAFF.

This clonotype came up many times. The genes are TRBV3-1 and TRBJ1-2, with 8 bases aligning to TRBD1. Germline V lookup: CDR1 LGHDT, CDR2 YNNKEL (reference sequence). The CDR3 extends over 15 amino acids. Trimming took 4 bases from V and 1 from J; bases not matched to a gene: 5. The CDR3 sequence is CASSPTGGSNYGYTF. DNA for the CDR3: TGTGCCAGCAGCCCAACAGGGGGGAGTAACTATGGCTACACCTTC. Full variable domain (remainder filled in from reference TRBV3-1 and TRBJ1-2): DTAVSQTPKYLVTQMGNDKSIKCEQNLGHDTMYWYKQDSKKFLKIMFSYNNKELIINETVPNRFSPKSPDKAHLNLHINSLELGDSAVYFCASSPTGGSNYGYTFGSGTRLTVV.

This clonotype was counted a few times. A much bigger clone sits one base away, suggesting this may be a read error. The genes are TRBV7-6 and TRBJ2-1; D might be TRBD1 (5 bases). Trimming removed 1 base at V and 8 bases at J, with 9 bases between. Looked up from germline, CDR1 is SGHVS and CDR2 is FNYEAQ. The CDR3 totals 13 residues. In nucleotides, the CDR3 is TGTGCCAGCAGCTTAGAAGGGGCGGATGAGCAGTTCTTC. It encodes CASSLEGADEQFF.

V gene TRBV12-3 or TRBV12-4 combines with J gene TRBJ2-7, with TRBD2 matching 8 bases. This CDR3 is built from 14 residues. V trimming: 3 bases; J trimming: 4 bases; junction bases outside the gene matches: 5. The CDR3 spells CASSFLAGVYEQYF. CDR3 nucleotide sequence: TGTGCCAGCAGTTTTCTAGCGGGCGTTTACGAGCAGTACTTC.

This clonotype was counted a few times. The chain recombines TRBV20-1 with TRBJ1-6; unclear D gene. CDR1 is DFQATT and CDR2 is SNEGSKA in the germline V gene (reference sequence). The length of the CDR3 is 14 residues. The CDR3, as DNA: TGCAGCGCACCCGGGGTAGACGGCGTTTCACCCCTCCACTTT. The encoded protein is CSAPGVDGVSPLHF.

The sample holds many counts of this clonotype. The V call is TRBV3-1, the J call TRBJ1-3, with 9 bases that match TRBD1. Trimming removed 3 bases from V and 2 bases from J; junction bases left unmatched: 5. Germline V gene lookup returns CDR1 LGHDT and CDR2 YNNKEL (reference sequence). The CDR3 contains 16 residues. CDR3 residues: CASSQETGGPGNTIYF. The CDR3 bases are TGTGCCAGCAGCCAGGAAACAGGGGGCCCTGGAAACACCATATATTTT.

This clonotype has at least ten counts. The V gene is TRBV6-1, the J gene TRBJ2-3; tentatively, D is TRBD2 (6 bases). The CDR3 spans 20 residues. From germline, CDR1 is MNHNS and CDR2 SASEGT. Trimming took off 0 bases at V and 6 bases at J, with 28 bases between the two ends. The CDR3 spells CASSEAVGRGASVKRDTQYF. In DNA, the CDR3 is TGTGCCAGCAGTGAAGCGGTAGGGAGAGGGGCTAGCGTAAAGCGGGATACGCAGTATTTT.

V usage is TRBV9 and J usage is TRBJ2-2; 7 positions match TRBD1. Trimming cost V 0 bases and J 3 bases; bases outside gene matches: 2. Germline V gene sequence: CDR1 SGDLS, CDR2 YYNGEE. This CDR3 region has 15 residues. The CDR3, as DNA: TGTGCCAGCAGCGTAGATGACAGGGACACCGGGGAGCTGTTTTTT. Its translation: CASSVDDRDTGELFF.

This clonotype has just a few counts. The chain has TRBV7-9 and TRBJ2-7; 13 bases map to TRBD2. The length of the CDR3 is 15 residues. Germline V gives CDR1 SEHNR, CDR2 FQNEAQ (reference sequence). V shed 4 bases and J 5 bases; nucleotides not matched to a gene: 5. Here the CDR3 DNA reads TGTGCCAGCAGCTCCCGGACTAGCGGGAGACACGAGCAGTACTTC. Protein: CASSSRTSGRHEQYF. The full variable domain, rest sourced from reference TRBV7-9 and TRBJ2-7, is DTGVSQNPRHKITKRGQNVTFRCDPISEHNRLYWYRQTLGQGPEFLTYFQNEAQLEKSRLLSDRFSAERPKGSFSTLEIQRTEQGDSAMYLCASSSRTSGRHEQYFGPGTRLTVT.

For this clonotype: With a much larger clone just one base away, this may be a read error. V and J are TRBV5-8 and TRBJ2-3; a possible D gene is TRBD2 (5 bases). The CDR3 runs 15 residues. The germline V gene has CDR1 SGHTS and CDR2 YDEGEE. CDR3 DNA: TGTGCCAGCAGCTTACAGAGCCCTAGCACAGATACGCAGTTTTTT. The encoded protein is CASSLQSPSTDTQFF.

The chain employs TRBV5-1 and TRBJ2-5; no reliable D call. V dropped 4 bases and J dropped 5 bases, with 18 bases sitting between them. This CDR3 spans 15 amino acids. Germline V CDR1 and CDR2: SGHRS, YFSETQ. For the CDR3, the DNA is TGCGCCAGCAGCCCTCGCGCAGGCTGGCTGGAGACCCAGTACTTC. Translation: CASSPRAGWLETQYF.

With respect to this clonotype: One end of the junction varies from germline; a read error may be responsible. The rearrangement uses TRBV6-2 or TRBV6-3 and TRBJ1-2; unclear D gene. The CDR3 has 14 amino acids. The germline CDR1 and CDR2 sequences are MNHEY and SVGEGT. CDR3 amino acids: CASSYTTKFYGHTF. The CDR3 coding sequence is TGTGCCAGCAGTTACACGACAAAATTCTATGGCCACACCTTC.

Details on this clonotype: This may come from a read error, since a much larger clone is one base off. The chain combines TRBV30 with TRBJ1-1; 11 bases agree with TRBD1. The CDR3 extends over 14 amino acids. After removal of 4 bases from V and 10 bases from J, the junction contained 11 bases not matched to a gene. Germline CDR1 is GTSNPN and CDR2 is SVGIG (reference sequence). CDR3 in amino acids: CAWISGTGGPGAFF. CDR3 bases: TGTGCCTGGATCTCCGGGACAGGGGGACCTGGAGCTTTCTTT.